One sample yielded the 30 T cell receptor beta chains listed below, sequenced in a study of T cells in Graves' hyperthyroidism and ophthalmopathy. Regions amplified from RNA transcripts were the TCR beta CDR3 regions. Initially, a first-round RT-PCR of the TCR CDR3 employed the HTBI primer set. Using its own MiXCR run on the multiplex PCR reads, TCRdb lists one record per CDR3 protein. The sample lists roughly 500,000 distinct CDR3 sequences, over 45% occurring once. The material sequenced was peripheral blood or thyroid tissue (not recorded which). The origin of the receptors is an adult woman with Graves' disease, either hyperthyroidism or ophthalmopathy (not recorded which).

This clonotype was picked up a small number of times. This sequence joins TRBV10-3 and TRBJ1-5; D remains unclear. V was pared by 10 bases and J by 1 base, with 11 bases between. The CDR3 spans 13 residues. Germline values: CDR1 ENHRY, CDR2 SYGVKD. DNA of the CDR3: TGTGCCACCGACGCGGACAGCAATCAGCCCCAGCATTTT. This encodes CATDADSNQPQHF.

This sequence joins TRBV4-2 and TRBJ2-7, with D perhaps TRBD2 (6 bases). Germline V gene data show CDR1 as LGHNA and CDR2 as YNFKEQ. Trimming took 0 bases from V and 1 from J, leaving 16 bases between them. The CDR3 totals 17 residues. For the CDR3, the DNA is TGTGCCAGCAGCCAAGATCAGGCGGGACGCCCATCCTACGAGCAGTACTTC. Its protein is CASSQDQAGRPSYEQYF.

This clonotype has just a few counts. V usage is TRBV20-1 and J usage is TRBJ2-5; 9 bases agree with TRBD2. The trim removed 5 bases at V and 7 bases at J, leaving 8 bases unmatched. CDR3 length: 13 amino acids. Per the germline V gene, CDR1 is DFQATT and CDR2 is SNEGSKA (reference sequence). The DNA of the CDR3 is TGCAGTGCTCTGGGACTAGCTTTTGGGACCCAGTACTTC. It translates to CSALGLAFGTQYF.

The chain joins TRBV29-1 to TRBJ2-3; 7 nucleotides match TRBD1. Trimming at V came to 7 bases and at J to 1 base, leaving 8 bases not matched to a gene. There are 14 residues in the CDR3. Per germline, CDR1 SQVTM and CDR2 ANQGSEA. CDR3 DNA sequence: TGCAGCGCCACAGGGGAGTTGGGCACAGATACGCAGTATTTT. Translation: CSATGELGTDTQYF.

Concerning this clonotype: A read error may account for a junction end that differs from germline. The CDR3 DNA sequence: TGTGCCAGCAGCTCGGAAACAGAAGCTGAAGCTTTC. Its protein is CASSSETEAEAF. The chain uses TRBV7-9 and TRBJ2-6; D is undetermined. Germline values: CDR1 SEHNR, CDR2 FQNEAQ (reference sequence). This CDR3 has 12 amino acids.

The sample holds many counts of this clonotype. The chain uses TRBV15 and TRBJ2-5; D remains unclear. V was pared by 2 bases and J by 7 bases, with 14 bases between. The germline V gene encodes CDR1 LNHNV and CDR2 YYDKDF (reference sequence). CDR3 length: 14 amino acids. The CDR3, as DNA: TGTGCCACCAGCAGAAAGGACGGCGCCAGGACCCAGTACTTC. Translation gives CATSRKDGARTQYF.

There are many counts of this clonotype. The chain joins TRBV3-1 to TRBJ1-1; no firm D call. V lost 2 bases and J lost 0, with 7 bases in between. Germline CDR1 reads LGHDT; CDR2 reads YNNKEL (reference sequence). The length of the CDR3 is 14 residues. As DNA, the CDR3 is TGTGCCAGCAGCCAAAGGGATATGAACACTGAAGCTTTCTTT. Encoded protein: CASSQRDMNTEAFF.

This chain connects TRBV20-1 to TRBJ2-7; 7 bases are a match to TRBD1. Germline CDR1 and CDR2: DFQATT and SNEGSKA (reference sequence). V was pared by 2 bases and J by 0 bases, with 4 bases of the junction left unmatched. This CDR3 spans 14 amino acids. The CDR3 loop is CSARRGPLSYEQYF. In DNA form, the CDR3 reads TGCAGTGCTAGAAGGGGGCCACTCTCCTACGAGCAGTACTTC.

This chain connects TRBV3-1 to TRBJ2-5, with TRBD1 as a possible D gene (9 bases). Germline V gene lookup returns CDR1 LGHDT and CDR2 YNNKEL (reference sequence). The V end was cut by 3 bases, the J end by 1 base, with 15 bases between. The CDR3 totals 16 residues. The CDR3 DNA reads TGTGCCAGCAGCCATCGGGGGGGACAGGGCCAAGAGACCCAGTACTTC. This translates into CASSHRGGQGQETQYF.

The rearrangement links TRBV15 to TRBJ2-2, with 8 bases matching TRBD1. Germline V gives CDR1 LNHNV, CDR2 YYDKDF (reference sequence). V trimming: 5 bases; J trimming: 5 bases; junction bases outside the gene matches: 10. The CDR3 sequence is 16 residues long. The CDR3 spells CATSGPQGARTGELFF. CDR3 DNA sequence: TGTGCCACCAGCGGACCGCAGGGGGCTAGGACCGGGGAGCTGTTTTTT.

The rearrangement links TRBV19 to TRBJ1-2; 7 bases map to TRBD1. V lost 6 bases and J lost 0; bases outside the gene matches: 13. Germline values: CDR1 LNHDA, CDR2 SQIVND (reference sequence). The CDR3 runs 17 residues. CDR3 loop: CASRPRGRGTSNYGYTF. CDR3 sequence (DNA): TGTGCCAGTAGACCTAGGGGCAGGGGGACTTCTAACTATGGCTACACCTTC.

This clonotype was seen ten or more times. The chain combines TRBV5-1 with TRBJ2-5, with TRBD2 as a possible D gene (5 bases). Deletions cut 1 base from V and 2 bases from J, with 12 bases between. This CDR3 is 15 amino acids long. Germline V gives CDR1 SGHRS, CDR2 YFSETQ. CDR3 sequence: CASSLLGTSQETQYF. The CDR3 region has the DNA TGCGCCAGCAGCTTGTTGGGTACTAGTCAAGAGACCCAGTACTTC.

The J gene is TRBJ2-5, the V gene TRBV12-3 or TRBV12-4; TRBD1 matches at 7 bases. CDR3 length equals 16 residues. J lost 5 bases, V lost 5 bases, and 14 bases had no gene match. CDR3 amino acids: CASSPKGRQGGETQYF. The CDR3 DNA reads TGTGCCAGCAGTCCTAAGGGCCGACAGGGCGGTGAGACCCAGTACTTC.

The CDR3 loop is CASSNGQGGNGANVLTF. CDR3 nucleotide sequence: TGTGCCAGCAGCAACGGACAGGGAGGAAATGGGGCCAACGTCCTGACTTTC. The gene calls are TRBV7-8 and TRBJ2-6, with 8 bases aligning to TRBD1. The CDR3 consists of 17 residues. The germline CDR1 and CDR2 sequences are SGHVS and FQNEAQ. The junction had 9 bases not matched to a gene; V was cut back by 5 bases and J by 3 bases.

This chain uses TRBV20-1 with TRBJ1-2, with unresolved D. The germline CDR1 and CDR2 sequences are DFQATT and SNEGSKA (reference sequence). V lost 3 bases, J lost 8 bases, and 19 bases lay in between. The CDR3 covers 14 residues. The CDR3 DNA sequence: TGCAGTGCTAGTTCATACGGGAGGAGTTGGGGCTACACCTTC. Protein: CSASSYGRSWGYTF.

The chain employs TRBV7-9 and TRBJ2-5; D call uncertain. CDR1 is SEHNR and CDR2 is FQNEAQ in the germline V gene (reference sequence). The CDR3 covers 15 residues. V lost 4 bases and J lost 3, with 15 bases in between. The CDR3 sequence: CASSSIRAEEETQYF. The CDR3 DNA follows: TGTGCCAGCAGCTCCATACGGGCAGAAGAAGAGACCCAGTACTTC.

The chain carries TRBV5-1 and TRBJ2-7, with D perhaps matching TRBD2 (5 bases). Germline CDR1 is SGHRS and CDR2 is YFSETQ. The CDR3 covers 14 residues. The V gene lost 0 bases and the J gene lost 4 bases, with 11 bases spanning the gap. CDR3: CASSLEVWEYEQYF. The CDR3 coding sequence is TGCGCCAGCAGCTTGGAGGTTTGGGAGTACGAGCAGTACTTC.

With respect to this clonotype: Since a much larger clone is just one base distant, this may be a read error. V gene TRBV7-2 combines with J gene TRBJ1-2; D possibly corresponds to TRBD1 (5 bases). This CDR3 has 12 residues. Germline V gene lookup returns CDR1 SGHTA and CDR2 FQGNSA. The DNA of the CDR3 is TGTGCCAGCAGACTGAGACAGTATGGCTACATCTTC. It codes for CASRLRQYGYIF.

This clonotype was counted only a few times. The chain is built from TRBV25-1 and TRBJ1-1; D is unresolved. Germline V CDR1 and CDR2: MGHDK, SYGVNS. V was cut by 4 bases and J by 3 bases, with 9 bases left in between. The CDR3 contains 13 residues. The CDR3 loop reads CASSVRWDTEAFF. The CDR3 DNA follows: TGTGCCAGCAGTGTCAGGTGGGACACTGAAGCTTTCTTT. The whole variable domain, remainder taken from reference TRBV25-1 and TRBJ1-1, is EADIYQTPRYLVIGTGKKITLECSQTMGHDKMYWYQQDPGMELHLIHYSYGVNSTEKGDLSSESTVSRIRTEHFPLTLESARPSHTSQYLCASSVRWDTEAFFGQGTRLTVV.

This clonotype showed up many times. This rearrangement joins TRBV11-2 to TRBJ2-5, with D maybe TRBD1 (6 bases). This CDR3 spans 15 amino acids. Germline CDR1 and CDR2: SGHAT and FQNNGV. With 5 bases removed from V and 5 bases from J, the gap between germline ends came to 18 bases. CDR3: CASSRTGIIRETQYF. The CDR3 DNA is TGTGCCAGCAGCCGTACAGGGATTATCAGGGAGACCCAGTACTTC.

For the CDR3, the DNA is TGTGCCAGCAGACGGGACAGGGGCCCGCCGGCTTTCTTT. Encoded protein: CASRRDRGPPAFF. V is TRBV7-9 and J is TRBJ1-1; 10 bases line up with TRBD1. The V and J ends lost 6 bases and 11 bases, in that order; junction bases with no gene match: 9. This CDR3 is 13 amino acids long. Germline lookup yields CDR1 SEHNR and CDR2 FQNEAQ (reference sequence).

The chain recombines TRBV2 with TRBJ2-5; D not resolved. This CDR3 comprises 12 residues. V was cut by 5 bases and J by 5 bases, with 9 bases left in between. CDR1 is SNHLY and CDR2 is FYNNEI in the germline V gene. CDR3 loop: CASSNRQETQYF. The CDR3 bases are TGTGCCAGCAGTAATCGGCAGGAGACCCAGTACTTC.

This sequence joins TRBV7-2 and TRBJ2-7; 7 positions agree with TRBD1. The length of the CDR3 is 15 residues. CDR1 is SGHTA and CDR2 is FQGNSA in the germline V gene. J lost 3 bases, V lost 0 bases, and 5 bases had no gene match. The CDR3 spells CASSLATDRNYEQYF. The CDR3 DNA is TGTGCCAGCAGCTTAGCAACGGACAGGAACTACGAGCAGTACTTC.

This clonotype was seen a handful of times. The V gene is TRBV25-1, the J gene TRBJ2-7; 12 positions match TRBD2. This CDR3 has 15 residues. From germline, CDR1 is MGHDK and CDR2 SYGVNS. J was trimmed by 3 bases and V by 2 bases; bases with no gene match: 2. The CDR3: CASSETLAGGYEQYF. The CDR3 bases are TGTGCCAGCAGTGAAACACTAGCGGGAGGCTACGAGCAGTACTTC.

The chain combines TRBV14 with TRBJ2-7; 8 positions agree with TRBD2. The J call is in doubt because the DNA end fits TRBJ2-1 better. This CDR3 is 14 amino acids long. Germline-derived CDR1 and CDR2 are SGHDN and FVKESK. CDR3 nucleotide sequence: TGTGCCAGCAGCCCCCCGGGACTAGTGAATGAGCAGTTCTTC. As protein: CASSPPGLVNEQFF.

The rearrangement links TRBV5-1 to TRBJ2-7; either TRBD1 or TRBD2 may supply D (5 bases each). V dropped 2 bases and J dropped 3 bases, with 12 bases sitting between them. The CDR3 length is 14 residues. Per the germline V gene, CDR1 is SGHRS and CDR2 is YFSETQ. CDR3 coding DNA: TGCGCCAGCAGCTTTCGGGGCGCGAGCTACGAGCAGTACTTC. It encodes CASSFRGASYEQYF.

This clonotype showed up many times. The V call is TRBV6-5, the J call TRBJ1-1; D uncertain. The germline CDR1 and CDR2 sequences are MNHEY and SVGAGI. The CDR3 runs 14 residues. V lost 6 bases to trimming and J lost 2 bases, with 13 bases between them. CDR3 sequence: CASSYTNRNTEAFF. In nucleotides, the CDR3 is TGTGCCAGCAGCTATACGAACAGAAACACTGAAGCTTTCTTT.

This clonotype was observed a few times. This chain uses TRBV10-3 with TRBJ1-5; D remains ambiguous. Germline V gene sequence: CDR1 ENHRY, CDR2 SYGVKD. The CDR3 length is 14 residues. Trimming left V 5 bases short and J 2 bases short, with 10 bases between. CDR3 sequence reads: CAISTGRGNQPQHF. The CDR3 DNA is TGTGCCATCAGTACGGGTCGGGGCAATCAGCCCCAGCATTTT.

The rearrangement joins TRBV7-9 to TRBJ1-4, with D unresolved. The CDR3 is 11 amino acids. The germline V and J ends were trimmed by 5 bases and 7 bases, with 5 bases remaining between them. Germline loops: CDR1 SEHNR, CDR2 FQNEAQ (reference sequence). The CDR3 sequence is CASSATEKLFF. In DNA form, the CDR3 reads TGTGCCAGCAGCGCGACTGAAAAACTGTTTTTT.

This chain uses TRBV7-9 with TRBJ2-6, with 9 bases lining up with TRBD2. Germline CDR1 and CDR2: SEHNR and FQNEAQ (reference sequence). V was pared by 5 bases and J by 0 bases, with 14 bases of the junction left unmatched. The CDR3 contains 20 residues. The CDR3 loop is CASSPPSGTSLFSGANVLTF. The CDR3 nucleotides are TGTGCCAGCAGCCCCCCTAGCGGGACATCCCTCTTCTCTGGGGCCAACGTCCTGACTTTC.